Sequencing of this T cell receptor beta chain was carried out in a study of long-term antiretroviral therapy in people with HIV. Regarding the study as a whole: Samples were collected from the mid-2000s to the late 2010s under possibly less effective ART regimens.

Cryopreserved PBMC, at roughly 0.95-11 million per sample, were present before DNA extraction. Samples were assayed with immunoSEQ v3.0 at survey level. The assay was immunoSEQ multiplex PCR, and TCRdb's table has in-frame clones only and misses some. Seen here are about 24,000 clones, about 76% observed once, and the top ten hold approximately 16%. To note about this clone: Its target is unknown.

Germline V gene sequence: CDR1 SGDLS, CDR2 YYNGEE. V dropped 2 bases and J dropped 3 bases, with 9 bases sitting between them. The CDR3 contains 13 residues. The sequencing used unsorted PBMCs, collected at the start of antiretroviral therapy, before treatment. This chain links TRBV9 with TRBJ2-7; the D is unclear. This clonotype was obtained from a woman between 18 and 29 years old with HIV. The CDR3 DNA follows: TGTGCCAGCAGCGTCAACAGTATCTACGAGCAGTACTTC. It is translated as CASSVNSIYEQYF. The full variable domain, rest sourced from reference TRBV9 and TRBJ2-7, is DSGVTQTPKHLITATGQRVTLRCSPRSGDLSVYWYQQSLDQGLQFLIQYYNGEERAKGNILERFSAQQFPDLHSELNLSSLELGDSALYFCASSVNSIYEQYFGPGTRLTVT.